The 10 T cell receptor beta chains listed next were all sequenced from one sample in a study of response to subunit inactivated influenza vaccine. MiXCR, applied by TCRdb to the RT-PCR reads, yields one record per CDR3 protein. Among about half a million distinct CDR3 sequences, 25% were seen once, and the ten largest hold under 2.5%. Sample: CD4+ T cells sorted from PBMCs, taken 4 to 6 days after vaccination. The receptor set was obtained from a man in his forties or fifties who received an inactivated influenza vaccine.

This clonotype was detected a few times. The chain uses TRBV5-1 and TRBJ2-1, with unresolved D. The CDR3 is made up of 15 amino acids. The germline V and J ends were trimmed by 5 bases and 0 bases, with 12 bases remaining between them. Looked up from germline, CDR1 is SGHRS and CDR2 is YFSETQ. The DNA of the CDR3 is TGCGCCAGCAGGCCAGCTACGACCTCCTACAATGAGCAGTTCTTC. It encodes CASRPATTSYNEQFF.

This clonotype was detected a few times. The rearrangement joins TRBV5-1 to TRBJ2-1, with D perhaps matching TRBD2 (5 bases). Germline V gene lookup returns CDR1 SGHRS and CDR2 YFSETQ. V lost 0 bases and J lost 3, with 7 bases in between. The CDR3 covers 14 residues. CDR3 sequence (DNA): TGCGCCAGCAGCTTGGGAGGGCACTACAATGAGCAGTTCTTC. This codes for CASSLGGHYNEQFF.

This clonotype occurred a few times. The chain links TRBV5-1 to TRBJ2-3; 7 bases are shared with TRBD2. Germline CDR1 reads SGHRS; CDR2 reads YFSETQ. The CDR3 length is 16 residues. The J segment lost 2 bases and the V segment lost 3 bases, leaving 9 bases of the junction unmatched. The DNA of the CDR3 is TGCGCCAGCAGCTCTAGCGGAACCTCTTACACAGATACGCAGTATTTT. Its protein product is CASSSSGTSYTDTQYF.

J is TRBJ2-1 and V is TRBV20-1; 12 bases match TRBD1. The V gene end was trimmed by 2 bases and the J gene end by 9 bases; junction bases not matched to a gene: 8. Germline CDR1 DFQATT, CDR2 SNEGSKA (reference sequence). The CDR3 length is 15 residues. The CDR3 sequence is CSARSPGQGAGEQFF. CDR3 nucleotide sequence: TGCAGTGCTAGATCCCCGGGACAGGGGGCGGGTGAGCAGTTCTTC.

V is TRBV27 and J is TRBJ2-2; D is possibly TRBD1 or TRBD2 (5 bases each). Trimming cost V 7 bases and J 0 bases, with 12 bases left between them. This CDR3 contains 15 residues. Germline CDR1 is MNHEY and CDR2 is SMNVEV (reference sequence). The CDR3 region is CASTRGAANTGELFF. The CDR3 nucleotides read TGTGCCAGCACACGAGGGGCTGCGAACACCGGGGAGCTGTTTTTT.

The rearrangement uses TRBV25-1 and TRBJ2-2; D is unclear. Germline V CDR1 and CDR2: MGHDK, SYGVNS. The V end was cut by 3 bases, the J end by 4 bases, with 12 bases between. CDR3 length: 15 residues. The CDR3: CASSDSRPGTGELFF. In nucleotides, the CDR3 is TGTGCCAGCAGTGATTCACGTCCGGGCACCGGGGAGCTGTTTTTT.

This clonotype has a single count. The chain recombines TRBV12-3 or TRBV12-4 with TRBJ1-2; 10 bases line up with TRBD1. V shed 5 bases and J 8 bases; nucleotides not matched to a gene: 8. This CDR3 is 14 amino acids long. The CDR3 loop is CASSLLTGGHGYTF. The DNA of the CDR3 is TGTGCCAGCAGTCTCTTGACAGGGGGCCACGGCTACACCTTC.

This rearrangement joins TRBV10-3 to TRBJ2-1; D unresolved. V was clipped by 7 bases and J by 4 bases, with 11 bases between them. CDR1 and CDR2 from the germline V gene are ENHRY and SYGVKD. CDR3 length: 13 amino acids. In DNA form, the CDR3 reads TGTGCCATCACCCGCGACCATTACAATGAGCAGTTCTTC. Protein product: CAITRDHYNEQFF.

This clonotype turned up a few times. V is TRBV3-1 and J is TRBJ1-2; a possible D gene is TRBD1 (6 bases). V was cut by 4 bases and J by 4 bases, with 22 bases left in between. From germline, CDR1 is LGHDT and CDR2 YNNKEL (reference sequence). The CDR3 is 17 amino acids. For the CDR3, the DNA is TGTGCCAGCAGCCTGCGTGAGGGGGTGGCGAGGAGCTATGGCTACACCTTC. This codes for CASSLREGVARSYGYTF.

This clonotype has more than one count but fewer than ten. The gene calls are TRBV7-9 and TRBJ2-7; 7 bases match TRBD2. This CDR3 comprises 17 residues. Germline CDR1 reads SEHNR; CDR2 reads FQNEAQ (reference sequence). V dropped 0 bases and J dropped 9; count of bases not matched to a gene: 17. CDR3 residues: CASSLAPSGAYQFAQYF. The DNA of the CDR3 is TGTGCCAGCAGCTTAGCGCCCAGCGGGGCCTACCAATTCGCGCAGTACTTC.